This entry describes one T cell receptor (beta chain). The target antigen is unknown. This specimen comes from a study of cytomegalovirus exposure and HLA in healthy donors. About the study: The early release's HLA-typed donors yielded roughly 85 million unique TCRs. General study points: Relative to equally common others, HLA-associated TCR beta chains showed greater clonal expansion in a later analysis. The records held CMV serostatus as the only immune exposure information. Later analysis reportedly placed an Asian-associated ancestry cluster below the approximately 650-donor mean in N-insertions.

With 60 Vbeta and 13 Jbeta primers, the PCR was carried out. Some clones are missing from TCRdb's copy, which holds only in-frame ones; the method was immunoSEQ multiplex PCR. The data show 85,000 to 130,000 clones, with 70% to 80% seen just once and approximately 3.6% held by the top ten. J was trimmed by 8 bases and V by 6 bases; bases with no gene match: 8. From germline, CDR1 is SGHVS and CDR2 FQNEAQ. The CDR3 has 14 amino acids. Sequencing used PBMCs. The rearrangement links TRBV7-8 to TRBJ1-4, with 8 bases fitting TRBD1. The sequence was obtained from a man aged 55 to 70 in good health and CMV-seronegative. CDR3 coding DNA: TGTGCCAGCAGATCTGGGACAGGCGTGGAAAAACTGTTTTTT. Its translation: CASRSGTGVEKLFF.